Below are 14 T cell receptor beta chains sequenced from a single sample in a study of shared T cell receptors in the human thymus. Only in-frame clones appear in the TCRdb table, and some are missing; sequencing was by immunoSEQ multiplex PCR. The profile shows about 660,000 clones, 70% to 90% of them singletons. This sample was also put to use in a study of human thymus T cells.

The specimen was thymocytes. The receptors derive from a boy younger than two with a congenital heart defect.

V usage is TRBV9 and J usage is TRBJ2-3; TRBD2 matches 10 bases. V was pared by 3 bases and J by 6 bases, with 10 bases of the junction left unmatched. The CDR3 consists of 16 residues. Germline V gene sequence: CDR1 SGDLS, CDR2 YYNGEE. The CDR3 protein is CASSATSSGRSDTQYF. In DNA, the CDR3 is TGTGCCAGCAGCGCGACCTCTAGCGGGAGATCGGATACGCAGTATTTT.

The V gene is TRBV2, the J gene TRBJ2-1; 7 positions agree with TRBD1. This CDR3 spans 15 amino acids. CDR1 is SNHLY, CDR2 FYNNEI, per germline. The ends lost 10 bases at V and 5 bases at J; junction bases unmatched: 14. The CDR3 loop is CATERQGKKDNEQFF. CDR3 DNA: TGTGCCACAGAGAGACAGGGTAAAAAGGACAATGAGCAGTTCTTC.

The CDR3 DNA sequence: TGCAGTGCTAGAGCGTCCCATACGCAGTATTTT. It translates to CSARASHTQYF. The J gene is TRBJ2-3, the V gene TRBV20-1; D uncertain. The V end lost 1 base, the J end lost 7 bases, and 6 bases lay between the germline ends. Germline CDR1 DFQATT, CDR2 SNEGSKA (reference sequence). The CDR3 loop spans 11 amino acids.

The chain uses TRBV15 and TRBJ2-1; maybe TRBD2 (5 bases). Trimming pared 0 bases from V and 4 bases from J, leaving 10 bases between. Germline V CDR1 and CDR2: LNHNV, YYDKDF (reference sequence). The CDR3 is 15 residues long. Here the CDR3 reads CATSRDRDNYNEQFF. The CDR3 nucleotides read TGTGCCACCAGCAGAGATCGGGATAATTACAATGAGCAGTTCTTC. The variable domain in full, with the rest retrieved from reference TRBV15 and TRBJ2-1, is DAMVIQNPRYQVTQFGKPVTLSCSQTLNHNVMYWYQQKSSQAPKLLFHYYDKDFNNEADTPDNFQSRRPNTSFCFLDIRSPGLGDTAMYLCATSRDRDNYNEQFFGPGTRLTVL.

The CDR3 region is CASSEWNRGPGELFF. The CDR3 DNA is TGTGCCAGCAGTGAATGGAACAGGGGACCCGGGGAGCTGTTTTTT. The rearrangement links TRBV2 to TRBJ2-2, with 7 bases matching TRBD1. This CDR3 comprises 15 residues. Looked up from germline, CDR1 is SNHLY and CDR2 is FYNNEI. The ends lost 2 bases at V and 6 bases at J; junction bases unmatched: 6.

The rearrangement links TRBV11-3 to TRBJ2-3; 14 positions match TRBD2. The germline V gene encodes CDR1 SGHNT and CDR2 YENEEA. The ends lost 4 bases at V and 6 bases at J; junction bases unmatched: 15. The CDR3 has 19 amino acids. The CDR3: CASSSAGLAGVGVGDTQYF. The CDR3 bases are TGTGCCAGCAGCTCCGCGGGACTAGCGGGAGTCGGCGTCGGGGATACGCAGTATTTT.

The chain links TRBV4-3 to TRBJ2-7, with a weak D call TRBD1 (5 bases). Germline assignment: CDR1 LGHNA and CDR2 YSLEER. V lost 0 bases and J lost 5, with 17 bases in between. The CDR3 totals 16 residues. CDR3: CASSQEITGVGDEQYF. DNA for the CDR3: TGCGCCAGCAGCCAAGAGATCACAGGAGTAGGCGACGAGCAGTACTTC.

V gene TRBV6-1 combines with J gene TRBJ2-7; 7 positions agree with TRBD1. V shed 3 bases, J shed 6 bases, and the junction held 8 bases outside the gene matches. Germline V CDR1 and CDR2: MNHNS, SASEGT. The CDR3 is 14 residues long. CDR3 DNA sequence: TGTGCCAGCAGTGACGACAGGGATCCCTGCGAGCAGTACTTC. It encodes CASSDDRDPCEQYF.

V gene TRBV28 combines with J gene TRBJ2-7; 8 bases match TRBD2. The CDR3 totals 14 residues. Germline values: CDR1 MDHEN, CDR2 SYDVKM. V gave up 6 bases and J gave up 5 bases; unmatched junction bases: 9. CDR3 sequence: CASRPGLDNHEQYF. The CDR3, as DNA: TGTGCCAGCAGACCGGGACTAGATAACCACGAGCAGTACTTC.

The chain employs TRBV6-4 and TRBJ2-7, with 7 nucleotides matching TRBD1. With 4 bases clipped from V and 3 bases from J, the junction kept 9 bases outside the gene matches. CDR1 and CDR2 from the germline V gene are MRHNA and SNTAGT. The CDR3 is 15 amino acids. The CDR3 loop reads CASSGRQGLRYEQYF. In DNA, the CDR3 is TGTGCCAGCAGTGGGAGACAGGGCCTTCGCTACGAGCAGTACTTC.

This clone was detected a few times. V and J are TRBV28 and TRBJ1-5; perhaps TRBD1 as D (5 bases). Trimming removed 6 bases at V and 5 bases at J, with 17 bases between. Germline loops: CDR1 MDHEN, CDR2 SYDVKM. The CDR3 runs 15 residues. The CDR3 bases are TGTGCCAGCAGACCCGGACCCGGGGGACATCAGCCCCAGCATTTT. It is translated as CASRPGPGGHQPQHF. Complete variable domain (other parts from reference TRBV28 and TRBJ1-5): DVKVTQSSRYLVKRTGEKVFLECVQDMDHENMFWYRQDPGLGLRLIYFSYDVKMKEKGDIPEGYSVSREKKERFSLILESASTNQTSMYLCASRPGPGGHQPQHFGDGTRLSIL.

For the CDR3, the DNA is TGTGCCAGCACCCCCACGACAGGTTCAGAGACCCAGTACTTC. Translated, it gives CASTPTTGSETQYF. The chain uses TRBV6-5 and TRBJ2-5, with TRBD1 as a possible D gene (6 bases). Per the germline V gene, CDR1 is MNHEY and CDR2 is SVGAGI. The CDR3 contains 14 residues. The V end was cut by 7 bases, the J end by 4 bases, with 16 bases between.

The chain is built from TRBV5-1 and TRBJ2-1; TRBD1 is a possible D gene (5 bases). CDR1 is SGHRS, CDR2 YFSETQ, per germline. V lost 0 bases, J lost 8 bases, and 21 bases lay in between. The CDR3 extends over 17 amino acids. CDR3: CASSLDAGPPRWYEQFF. The CDR3 DNA is TGCGCCAGCAGCTTGGATGCAGGGCCACCCCGTTGGTATGAGCAGTTCTTC.

V and J are TRBV18 and TRBJ1-4, with D unclear. This CDR3 has 15 residues. The V gene's germline CDR1 is KGHSH and CDR2 LQKENI. Trimming removed 1 base at V and 5 bases at J, with 11 bases between. This chain's CDR3 is CASSPRGFPNEKLFF. CDR3 DNA: TGTGCCAGCTCACCACGCGGGTTCCCGAATGAAAAACTGTTTTTT.